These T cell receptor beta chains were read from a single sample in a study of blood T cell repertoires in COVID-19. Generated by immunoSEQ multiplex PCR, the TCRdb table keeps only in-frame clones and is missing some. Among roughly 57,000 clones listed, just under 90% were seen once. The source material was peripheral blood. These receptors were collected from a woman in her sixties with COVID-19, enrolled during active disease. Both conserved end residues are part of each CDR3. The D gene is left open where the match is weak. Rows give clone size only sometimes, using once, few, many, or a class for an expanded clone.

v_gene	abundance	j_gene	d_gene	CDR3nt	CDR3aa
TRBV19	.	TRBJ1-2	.	TGTGCCACCCAAGGGGAAGCAGGGTTTTCTGGCTACACCTTC	CATQGEAGFSGYTF
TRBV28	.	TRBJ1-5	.	TGTGCCAGCAGTTTTCGCCTACAGACTAGCAATCAGCCCCAGCATTTT	CASSFRLQTSNQPQHF
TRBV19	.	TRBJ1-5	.	TGTGCCAGTAGTCCTCAATACCCAGGGAACAGCAATCAGCCCCAGCATTTT	CASSPQYPGNSNQPQHF
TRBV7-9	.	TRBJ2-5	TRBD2	TGTGCCAGCAGCTTATCCGGACTAGCGGGGACCCAGTACTTC	CASSLSGLAGTQYF
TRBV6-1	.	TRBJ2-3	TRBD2	TGTGCCAGCAGTGAAGGCGACGGGAGGCTTACGCAGTATTTT	CASSEGDGRLTQYF
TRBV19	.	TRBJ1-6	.	TGTGCCGGCAGTGCTTCAGGGAATTCACCCCTCCACTTT	CAGSASGNSPLHF
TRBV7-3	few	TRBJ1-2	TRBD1	TGTGCCAGCAGCGTGGACAGGGGAGTTGAGGGCTACACCTTC	CASSVDRGVEGYTF
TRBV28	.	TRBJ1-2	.	TGTGCCAGCAGTCCCAGGGTGGTGGCTGGCTACACCTTC	CASSPRVVAGYTF
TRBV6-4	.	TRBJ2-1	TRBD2	TGTGCCAGCAGTGTAATAGCGGGATTGTATGAGCAGTTCTTC	CASSVIAGLYEQFF
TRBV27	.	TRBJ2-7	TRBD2	TGTGCCAGCAGTTGGGGGGTAGCGGGAGTTTCCGAGCAGTACTTC	CASSWGVAGVSEQYF
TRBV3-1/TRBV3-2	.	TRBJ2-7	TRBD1	TGTGCCAGCAGCCAAGGCCAGGGGGTGGACGAGCAGTACTTC	CASSQGQGVDEQYF
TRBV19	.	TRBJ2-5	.	TGTGCCAGTAGTGGACTCAGGGGTGTAGGAGAGACCCAGTACTTC	CASSGLRGVGETQYF
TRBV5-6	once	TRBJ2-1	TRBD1	TGTGCCAGCAGCAGAAACAGGGGGACCTACAATGAGCAGTTCTTC	CASSRNRGTYNEQFF
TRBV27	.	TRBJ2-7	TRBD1	TGTGCCAGCAGTCATGGCGGGACAGGGATTTACGAGCAGTACTTC	CASSHGGTGIYEQYF
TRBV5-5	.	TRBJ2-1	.	TGTGCCAGCAGCTTGGTGGCTAGGGAGCAGTTCTTC	CASSLVAREQFF
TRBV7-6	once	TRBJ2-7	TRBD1	TGTGCCAGCAGCTTAAGGACAGGGACGGGTGAGCAGTACTTC	CASSLRTGTGEQYF
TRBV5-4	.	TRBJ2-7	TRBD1	TGTGCCAGCAGCCCCCCCGGGACAGGGACCTACGAGCAGTACTTC	CASSPPGTGTYEQYF
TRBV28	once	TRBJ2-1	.	TGTGCCAGCAGTTTATGGAGTGCGGGCAACAATGAGCAGTTCTTC	CASSLWSAGNNEQFF
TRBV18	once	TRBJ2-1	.	TGTGCCAGCTCACCACCGGACAGATACAATGAGCAGTTCTTC	CASSPPDRYNEQFF
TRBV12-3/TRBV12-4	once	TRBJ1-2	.	TGTGCCAGCAGTCCCGGGACACCCCACTACTTC	CASSPGTPHYF
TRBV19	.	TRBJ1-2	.	TGTGCCAGTAGTACCAGCGGAGACGCTCTTAACTATGGCTACACCTTC	CASSTSGDALNYGYTF
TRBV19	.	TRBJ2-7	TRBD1	TGTGCCAGTAGTATAACAGGGGGCAGCTCCTACGAGCAGTACTTC	CASSITGGSSYEQYF
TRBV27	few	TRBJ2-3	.	TGTGCCAGCAGTAAGTACGACCGTGCGGTACTCACAGATACGCAGTATTTT	CASSKYDRAVLTDTQYF
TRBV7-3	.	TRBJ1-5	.	TGTGCCAGCAGCTTAATGTCCAGGGTAGATATCAATCAGCCCCAGCATTTT	CASSLMSRVDINQPQHF
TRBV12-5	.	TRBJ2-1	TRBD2	TGTGCTAGTGGTCCTGGACTAGTCGGTGAGCAGTTCTTC	CASGPGLVGEQFF
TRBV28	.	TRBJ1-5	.	TGTGCCAGCAGTTTAATAGGAGAGGGAAGCAATCAGCCCCAGCATTTT	CASSLIGEGSNQPQHF
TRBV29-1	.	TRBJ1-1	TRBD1	TGCAGCGACCACACAGGGGGCACTGAAGCTTTCTTT	CSDHTGGTEAFF
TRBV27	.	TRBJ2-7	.	TGTGCCAGCAGTTCCGTCCCCCCGGACAGAAACAGCCTGTCGTACGAGCAGTACTTC	CASSSVPPDRNSLSYEQYF
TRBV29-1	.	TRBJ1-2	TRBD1	TGCAGCGCCACGACAGGGGACGGCTACACCTTC	CSATTGDGYTF
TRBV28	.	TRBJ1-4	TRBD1	TGTGCCAGCAGTTTGGACAGGGTAATTGAAAAACTGTTTTTT	CASSLDRVIEKLFF
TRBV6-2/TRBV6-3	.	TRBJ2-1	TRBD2	TGTGCCAGCAGTCGGGGACTAGCTTACAATGAGCAGTTCTTC	CASSRGLAYNEQFF
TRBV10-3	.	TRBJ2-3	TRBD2	TGTGCCACAGAAAATACTAGCGTGACAGATACGCAGTATTTT	CATENTSVTDTQYF
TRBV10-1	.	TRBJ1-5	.	TGCGCCAGCAGTCTCAATCAGCCCCAGCATTTT	CASSLNQPQHF
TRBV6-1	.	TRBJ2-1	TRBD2	TGTGCCAGCAGTGAAGCAGCTAGCGGGTGGTACAATGAGCAGTTCTTC	CASSEAASGWYNEQFF
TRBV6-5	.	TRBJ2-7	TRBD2	TGTGCCAGTAGAGACCATAGCGGGAGAAGATACGAGCAGTACTTC	CASRDHSGRRYEQYF
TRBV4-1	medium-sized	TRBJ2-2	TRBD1	TGCGCCAGCAGCCAAGATCGTCAGGGGGCTCAAACCGGGGAGCTGTTTTTT	CASSQDRQGAQTGELFF
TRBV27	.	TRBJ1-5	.	TGTGCCAGCAGTCGGTATGGCAATCAGCCCCAGCATTTT	CASSRYGNQPQHF
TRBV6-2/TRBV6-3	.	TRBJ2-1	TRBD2	TGTGCCAGCAGTTACGCGGCGGGAGGGCCTCATGAGCAGTTCTTC	CASSYAAGGPHEQFF
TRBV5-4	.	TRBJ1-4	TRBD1	TGTGCCAGCAGCATGCGACAGGGGGGAAATGAAAAACTGTTTTTT	CASSMRQGGNEKLFF
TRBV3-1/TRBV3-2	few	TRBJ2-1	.	TGTGCCAGCAGCCAAGAGCGAGCCCGCGAGTCCCGATACAATGAGCAGTTCTTC	CASSQERARESRYNEQFF
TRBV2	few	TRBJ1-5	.	TGTGCCAGCAGTGGGGGACTTATTGATCAGCCCCAGCATTTT	CASSGGLIDQPQHF
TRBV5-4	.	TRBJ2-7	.	TGTGCCAGCAGCTCGGAGGTGGGGTACGCCTACGAGCAGTACTTC	CASSSEVGYAYEQYF
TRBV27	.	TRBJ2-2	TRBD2	TGTGCCACGGGGGGGTCTAGCGGGAGGCCCCGCACCGGGGAGCTGTTTTTT	CATGGSSGRPRTGELFF
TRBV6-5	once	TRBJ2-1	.	TGTGCCAGCAGTTCAACAGGGAATGGTGAGCAGTTCTTC	CASSSTGNGEQFF
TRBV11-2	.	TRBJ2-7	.	TGTGCCAGCAGGAGGGCCGGCTCCTACGAGCAGTACTTC	CASRRAGSYEQYF
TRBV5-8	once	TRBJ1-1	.	TGTGCCAGCAGCTTGGAGGGAGGTGGTACTGAAGCTTTCTTT	CASSLEGGGTEAFF
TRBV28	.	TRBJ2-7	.	TGTGCCAGCAGTTTAGAGGGATACGAGCAGTACTTC	CASSLEGYEQYF
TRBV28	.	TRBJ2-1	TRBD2	TGTGCCAGCAGTTTCGCGGATACAATCGCCTGGACGGGAGGGCCCCATGAGCAGTTCTTC	CASSFADTIAWTGGPHEQFF
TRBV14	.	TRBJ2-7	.	TGTGCCAGCAGCCAAGTACCCCGCAGCTACGAGCAGTACTTC	CASSQVPRSYEQYF
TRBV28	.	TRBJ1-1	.	TGTGCCAGCAGTCCACTCCTCGGGATCCCCCCGAGAGCTTTCTTT	CASSPLLGIPPRAFF
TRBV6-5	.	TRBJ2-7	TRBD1	TGTGCCAGCAGTACCCGGGACAGGTCCTACGAGCAGTACTTC	CASSTRDRSYEQYF
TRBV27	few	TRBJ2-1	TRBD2	TGTGCCAGCAGTTACCATGGACTAGCGGGAGGGCCCCAGATATACAATGAGCAGTTCTTC	CASSYHGLAGGPQIYNEQFF
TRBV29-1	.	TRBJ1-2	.	TGCAGCGTAGGGGAGGTGAATGGCTACACCTTC	CSVGEVNGYTF
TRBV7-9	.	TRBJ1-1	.	TGTGCCAGCAGCTTAGGCCCTCAGAGGACAGCTAACACTGAAGCTTTCTTT	CASSLGPQRTANTEAFF